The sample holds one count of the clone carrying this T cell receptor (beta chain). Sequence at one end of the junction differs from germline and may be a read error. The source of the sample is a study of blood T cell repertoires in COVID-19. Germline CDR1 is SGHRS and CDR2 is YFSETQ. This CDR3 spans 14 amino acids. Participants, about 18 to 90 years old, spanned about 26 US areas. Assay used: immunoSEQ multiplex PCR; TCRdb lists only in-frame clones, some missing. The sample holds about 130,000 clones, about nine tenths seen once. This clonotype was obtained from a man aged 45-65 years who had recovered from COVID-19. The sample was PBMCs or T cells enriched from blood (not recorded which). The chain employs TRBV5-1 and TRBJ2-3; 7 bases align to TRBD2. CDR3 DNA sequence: TGCGCCAGCAGCTTGGCGACTAGCAGAGATACGCAGTATTTT. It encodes CASSLATSRDTQYF.